This T cell receptor (beta chain) was retrieved from a study of blood T cell repertoires in COVID-19. As for the study in general: Donors in the United States, Italy and Spain gave samples during acute or convalescent COVID-19. PBMCs, B-cell-depleted T cells, or T cells were the source of the cDNA or gDNA that made up the material.

Source study methods: Quantification of nucleated cells was approximated via reference gene primer amplification. Only in-frame clones appear in the TCRdb table, and some are missing; sequencing was by immunoSEQ multiplex PCR. The V and J calls and clone size come from that table; D and trimming were worked out from the DNA. The profile covers approximately 56,000 clones, with about four fifths appearing a single time and 5.5% to 7.5% taken by the ten largest. Germline V gene lookup returns CDR1 SEHNR and CDR2 FQNEAQ (reference sequence). V shed 0 bases, J shed 6 bases, and the junction held 2 bases outside the gene matches. The CDR3 consists of 15 residues.

The TCR was taken from a man between 65 and 85 years old with active COVID-19. What was sequenced was peripheral blood. This rearrangement joins TRBV7-9 to TRBJ1-5; 10 nucleotides line up with TRBD1. The CDR3 loop reads CASSLAGTGVQPQHF. In DNA form, the CDR3 reads TGTGCCAGCAGCTTAGCAGGGACAGGGGTTCAGCCCCAGCATTTT.